The 10 T cell receptor beta chains below all came from one sample that was sequenced in a study of cytotoxic CD8 clonotypes in ibrutinib-treated CLL. Libraries were prepared by immunoSEQ multiplex PCR; TCRdb keeps only in-frame clonotypes and omits some of them. The sample lists tens of thousands of clones; more than 75% were seen once. The input for sequencing was PBMCs, taken at disease progression, from a patient treated with ibrutinib. The receptor source for this set is a human donor with chronic lymphocytic leukemia.

The chain has TRBV30 and TRBJ2-7, with D tentatively TRBD1 (6 bases). Trimming took 5 bases from V and 3 from J, leaving 17 bases between them. The CDR3 is 14 amino acids. Germline V lookup: CDR1 GTSNPN, CDR2 SVGIG (reference sequence). The DNA of the CDR3 is TGTGCCTGGGACGTCCCAGGGGTTCGCTACGAGCAGTACTTC. Its protein product is CAWDVPGVRYEQYF. The full variable domain, completed using reference TRBV30 and TRBJ2-7, is SQTIHQWPATLVQPVGSPLSLECTVEGTSNPNLYWYRQAAGRGLQLLFYSVGIGQISSEVPQNLSASRPQDRQFILSSKKLLLSDSGFYLCAWDVPGVRYEQYFGPGTRLTVT.

The chain links TRBV6-4 to TRBJ1-5; D is perhaps TRBD1 (6 bases). V was shortened by 4 bases and J by 4 bases, with 14 bases between the two germline ends. The CDR3 runs 15 residues. The germline CDR1 and CDR2 sequences are MRHNA and SNTAGT. The CDR3 region is CASSVEGGSNQPQHF. The CDR3, as DNA: TGTGCCAGCAGTGTTGAGGGGGGCTCAAATCAGCCCCAGCATTTT.

The chain is built from TRBV4-2 and TRBJ2-1; D not certain. Germline V gene data show CDR1 as LGHNA and CDR2 as YNFKEQ. The CDR3 has 14 residues. V gave up 0 bases and J gave up 8 bases, with 11 bases separating them. The CDR3 spells CASSQEHASYEQFF. In nucleotides, the CDR3 is TGTGCCAGCAGCCAAGAGCATGCTAGTTATGAGCAGTTCTTC.

This chain uses TRBV4-1 with TRBJ1-2; perhaps TRBD1 as D (5 bases). The CDR3 is made up of 17 amino acids. The germline V and J ends were trimmed by 0 bases and 4 bases, with 18 bases remaining between them. Germline values: CDR1 MGHRA, CDR2 YSYEKL. The CDR3 coding sequence is TGCGCCAGCAGCCAAGACCATCAGGCCAGGGCTGTCTATGGCTACACCTTC. It translates to CASSQDHQARAVYGYTF.

The sample holds a few counts of this clone. The chain carries TRBV7-7 and TRBJ2-5; TRBD2 matches 7 bases. The CDR3 loop spans 16 amino acids. J lost 2 bases, V lost 5 bases, and 11 bases had no gene match. Germline-derived CDR1 and CDR2 are SSHAT and FNYEAQ (reference sequence). In DNA, the CDR3 is TGTGCCAGCAGCCGCATTGAGGCGGGACTACAAGAGACCCAGTACTTC. Translating gives CASSRIEAGLQETQYF.

The J gene is TRBJ1-2, the V gene TRBV4-1, with no clear D. The CDR3 runs to 16 residues. V was pared by 3 bases and J by 0 bases, with 14 bases between. The V gene's germline CDR1 is MGHRA and CDR2 YSYEKL. This chain's CDR3 is CASSQATRHTNYGYTF. As DNA, the CDR3 is TGCGCCAGCAGCCAGGCCACAAGACACACTAACTATGGCTACACCTTC.

The rearrangement uses TRBV27 and TRBJ2-1, with 8 bases matching TRBD2. The V gene end was trimmed by 5 bases and the J gene end by 9 bases; junction bases not matched to a gene: 15. The germline V gene has CDR1 MNHEY and CDR2 SMNVEV (reference sequence). The CDR3 spans 16 residues. The CDR3: CASSPRVIAGSGEQFF. The CDR3 region has the DNA TGTGCCAGCAGTCCCCGTGTGATAGCGGGGTCGGGTGAGCAGTTCTTC.

The chain recombines TRBV6-1 with TRBJ1-2; no definite D call. Trimming removed 6 bases at V and 5 bases at J, with 7 bases between. Germline loops: CDR1 MNHNS, CDR2 SASEGT. This CDR3 region has 11 residues. The CDR3 spells CASRGLYGYTF. CDR3 sequence (DNA): TGTGCCAGCAGGGGGTTATATGGCTACACCTTC.

The chain combines TRBV10-1 with TRBJ1-1; 8 nucleotides agree with TRBD1. Looked up from germline, CDR1 is WNHNN and CDR2 is SYGVQD (reference sequence). V dropped 5 bases and J dropped 3; count of bases not matched to a gene: 2. This CDR3 comprises 13 residues. The CDR3 region has the DNA TGCGCCAGCAGTTTGGACAGGGACACTGAAGCTTTCTTT. It specifies CASSLDRDTEAFF.

This clone appeared a few times. V is TRBV4-2 and J is TRBJ2-6; D is unclear. V shed 1 base and J shed 1 base, with 14 bases lying between them. This CDR3 contains 18 residues. Germline V gene lookup returns CDR1 LGHNA and CDR2 YNFKEQ. CDR3 in amino acids: CASSQGAEHSSGANVLTF. The CDR3 region has the DNA TGTGCCAGCAGCCAAGGCGCGGAGCACAGTTCTGGGGCCAACGTCCTGACTTTC.